This T cell receptor beta chain is from a study of regulatory T cells in long-lasting Graves disease. Study results and limitations: Patients with persistent disease showed a bias toward TRBV28, TRBJ1-2 and TRBJ2-5.

Assembly of TCR beta libraries relied on iRepertoire HTBI primers together with Arm-PCR of CDR3 regions. MiXCR, run by TCRdb on the multiplex PCR reads, gives a single entry per CDR3 protein. The table has some 300,000 distinct CDR3 sequences, under 25% seen once; the top ten hold more than 50%. Described time point: persistent/refractory GD, antithyroid drugs over 5 years with positive TRAb. TCR sequences were obtained from RNA taken from PBMCs. There are many counts of this clonotype. Its antigen remains unidentified. Germline V gives CDR1 MNHNS, CDR2 SASEGT. The CDR3 consists of 14 residues. Trimming shortened V by 3 bases and J by 1 base, and 10 bases separated the two germline ends.

The sample consisted of peripheral blood mononuclear cells (PBMCs), taken when the disease was refractory, from a patient treated with antithyroid drugs. The chain links TRBV6-1 to TRBJ2-7; D is possibly TRBD2 (6 bases). The receptor comes from a female donor with Graves disease. CDR3 sequence (DNA): TGTGCCAGCAGTGAGAGGGACTTTTCCTACGAGCAGTACTTC. Protein product: CASSERDFSYEQYF.